A selection of T cell receptor beta chains follows, all from one sample in a study of T-cell reconstitution after alpha-beta-depleted transplantation in children. Via MiXCR, TCRdb re-called the PCR reads, giving one row per CDR3 protein. The sample lists 250,000 or so distinct CDR3 sequences, roughly 8.2% occurring once. The sequencing here drew on PBMCs, mostly from graft donor cells, taken 180 days after TCRalphabeta/CD19-depleted stem cell transplant. These receptors were obtained from a male patient between 5 and 17 years old who had a stem cell transplant for acute lymphoblastic leukemia, so the T cells may come from the graft donor. Each CDR3 is given with its conserved first and last residue. A D gene is named only where the DNA matches it firmly. A clone size is listed for some rows: how often the clone was seen (once, few, many), or a class if it is expanded.

D gene: NA
J gene: TRBJ2-2
V gene: TRBV2
clone size: once
CDR3 DNA: TGTGCCAGCACCGGAAATTCCCCGAACACCGGGGAGCTGTTTTTT
CDR3 protein: CASTGNSPNTGELFF

D gene: NA
J gene: TRBJ2-1
V gene: TRBV20-1
clone size: many
CDR3 DNA: TGCAGTGCTAGAGATCGGGGGACAGAGATCGATGAGCAGTTCTTC
CDR3 protein: CSARDRGTEIDEQFF

D gene: NA
J gene: TRBJ2-7
V gene: TRBV10-3
clone size: many
CDR3 DNA: TGTGCCATCAGTATAGGTGGGAGGGAGCAGTACTTC
CDR3 protein: CAISIGGREQYF

D gene: TRBD1
J gene: TRBJ2-6
V gene: TRBV4-3
clone size: NA
CDR3 DNA: TGCGCCAGCAGCCAGAATACAGGGGTCGGGGCCAACGTCCTGACTTTC
CDR3 protein: CASSQNTGVGANVLTF

D gene: NA
J gene: TRBJ2-1
V gene: TRBV12-5
clone size: NA
CDR3 DNA: TGTGCTAGTGGCAGCTCCTACAATGAGCAGTTCTTC
CDR3 protein: CASGSSYNEQFF

D gene: NA
J gene: TRBJ1-4
V gene: TRBV7-9
clone size: many
CDR3 DNA: TGTGCCAGCCCCTCCGGGCCGACTAATGAAAAACTGTTTTTT
CDR3 protein: CASPSGPTNEKLFF

D gene: NA
J gene: TRBJ2-7
V gene: TRBV7-2
clone size: many
CDR3 DNA: TGTGCCAGCAGCTTAGGGGGAAAAGACTTATACGAGCAGTACTTC
CDR3 protein: CASSLGGKDLYEQYF

D gene: TRBD2
J gene: TRBJ2-1
V gene: TRBV7-2
clone size: NA
CDR3 DNA: TGTGCCAGCAGCCCAGTAGGGAGCGGGAGAACCGAGCAGTTCTTC
CDR3 protein: CASSPVGSGRTEQFF

D gene: NA
J gene: TRBJ2-7
V gene: TRBV7-6
clone size: few
CDR3 DNA: TGTGCCAGCAGCTTAGACCCAGAGAACAGAATGAGCGAGCAGTACTTC
CDR3 protein: CASSLDPENRMSEQYF

D gene: NA
J gene: TRBJ2-7
V gene: TRBV3-1
clone size: many
CDR3 DNA: TGTGCCAGCAGCCAGAATTTAGCCTACGAGCAGTACTTC
CDR3 protein: CASSQNLAYEQYF

D gene: NA
J gene: TRBJ2-3
V gene: TRBV27
clone size: many
CDR3 DNA: TGTGCCACTCAGACAAGAAAGGTTCCGGATACGCAGTATTTT
CDR3 protein: CATQTRKVPDTQYF

D gene: TRBD1
J gene: TRBJ1-3
V gene: TRBV20-1
clone size: many
CDR3 DNA: TGCAGTGCTAGAGCAGGTCGACAGGGGGGACCCGGAAACACCATATATTTT
CDR3 protein: CSARAGRQGGPGNTIYF

D gene: TRBD1
J gene: TRBJ1-5
V gene: TRBV20-1
clone size: many
CDR3 DNA: TGCAGTGCTATAAGGACAGGAGTGGAACAGCCCCAGCATTTT
CDR3 protein: CSAIRTGVEQPQHF

D gene: NA
J gene: TRBJ2-3
V gene: TRBV7-6
clone size: many
CDR3 DNA: TGTGCCAGCAGCCCCGGGAGAGGATCAGATACGCAGTATTTT
CDR3 protein: CASSPGRGSDTQYF

D gene: NA
J gene: TRBJ1-6
V gene: TRBV5-1
clone size: NA
CDR3 DNA: TGCGCCAGCAGCTTGCAGGACAGTTATAATTCACCCCTCCACTTT
CDR3 protein: CASSLQDSYNSPLHF

D gene: NA
J gene: TRBJ1-2
V gene: TRBV6-5
clone size: many
CDR3 DNA: TGTGCCAGCAGCCAGAGAGGTGGGGGCTCGGCTAACTATGGCTACACCTTC
CDR3 protein: CASSQRGGGSANYGYTF

D gene: TRBD1
J gene: TRBJ2-7
V gene: TRBV29-1
clone size: many
CDR3 DNA: TGCAGCGTTGAAGAGGGGACAGGGGAGGCCTACGAGCAGTACTTC
CDR3 protein: CSVEEGTGEAYEQYF

D gene: TRBD2
J gene: TRBJ2-7
V gene: TRBV13
clone size: NA
CDR3 DNA: TGTGCCAGCAGCCCCGGGCGGTGGCTAGCGGGTACCCGGCAACACTACGAGCAGTACTTC
CDR3 protein: CASSPGRWLAGTRQHYEQYF

D gene: NA
J gene: TRBJ2-1
V gene: TRBV20-1
clone size: many
CDR3 DNA: TGCAGTGCTAGAGATCTGGGCGGGAAGGTTGAGCAGTTCTTC
CDR3 protein: CSARDLGGKVEQFF

D gene: NA
J gene: TRBJ2-3
V gene: TRBV25-1
clone size: many
CDR3 DNA: TGTGCCAGCAGTTTTAAAGGGCAAGATACGCAGTATTTT
CDR3 protein: CASSFKGQDTQYF

D gene: NA
J gene: TRBJ2-1
V gene: TRBV20-1
clone size: many
CDR3 DNA: TGCAGTGCTAGGGGCGTTTTAGCCTACAATGAGCAGTTCTTC
CDR3 protein: CSARGVLAYNEQFF

D gene: NA
J gene: TRBJ2-6
V gene: TRBV4-1
clone size: many
CDR3 DNA: TGCGCCAGCAGCCAAGACAGGCCCGGGGCCAACGTCCTGACTTTC
CDR3 protein: CASSQDRPGANVLTF

D gene: NA
J gene: TRBJ2-7
V gene: TRBV20-1
clone size: many
CDR3 DNA: TGCAGTGCCCCACGATCGGCTGCCTACGAGCAGTACTTC
CDR3 protein: CSAPRSAAYEQYF